These T cell receptor beta chains were read from a single sample in a study of OX40 agonist ivuxolimab in advanced cancers. Repertoires were generated with immunoSEQ multiplex PCR, while TCRdb's copy carries only in-frame clones and drops some. This table has nearly 80,000 clones, approximately 85% appearing once. Sequences were derived from CD4+ or CD8+ T cells sorted from blood, sampled in a trial of the OX40 agonist ivuxolimab. Every receptor here comes from an adult with an advanced solid tumor such as melanoma, head and neck, liver or kidney cancer. Each CDR3 is given with its conserved first and last residue. The D gene is left open where the match is weak. Clone size, where shown, is once, few, many, or a class for clones that have expanded.

len: 11; v_gene: TRBV6-6; abundance: .; j_gene: TRBJ1-1; d_gene: .; CDR3aa: CASSGNTEAFF; CDR3nt: TGTGCCAGCAGTGGTAACACTGAAGCTTTCTTT
len: 16; v_gene: TRBV4-3; abundance: .; j_gene: TRBJ1-1; d_gene: .; CDR3aa: CASSQGFGRMNTEAFF; CDR3nt: TGCGCCAGCAGCCAAGGTTTTGGCAGAATGAACACTGAAGCTTTCTTT
len: 13; v_gene: TRBV7-2; abundance: few; j_gene: TRBJ2-5; d_gene: .; CDR3aa: CASSLALGETQYF; CDR3nt: TGTGCCAGCAGCCTCGCCCTGGGAGAGACCCAGTACTTC
len: 20; v_gene: TRBV1; abundance: .; j_gene: TRBJ2-5; d_gene: .; CDR3aa: CTSSQDEPGWGGRRRETQYF; CDR3nt: TGCACCAGCAGCCAAGATGAACCGGGCTGGGGCGGGAGGAGGAGAGAGACCCAGTACTTC
len: 13; v_gene: TRBV30; abundance: .; j_gene: TRBJ2-1; d_gene: .; CDR3aa: CAWAKGGRNEQFF; CDR3nt: TGTGCCTGGGCAAAAGGAGGGCGCAATGAGCAGTTCTTC
len: 13; v_gene: TRBV5-1; abundance: .; j_gene: TRBJ1-1; d_gene: .; CDR3aa: CASSLALNTEAFF; CDR3nt: TGCGCCAGCAGCTTGGCACTGAACACTGAAGCTTTCTTT
len: 13; v_gene: TRBV13; abundance: .; j_gene: TRBJ1-5; d_gene: .; CDR3aa: CASSLGRSQPQHF; CDR3nt: TGTGCCAGCAGCTTAGGCAGGTCGCAGCCCCAGCATTTT
len: 14; v_gene: TRBV11-3; abundance: .; j_gene: TRBJ2-1; d_gene: .; CDR3aa: CASSLSGSYNEQFF; CDR3nt: TGTGCCAGCAGCTTAAGCGGTTCATACAATGAGCAGTTCTTC
len: 14; v_gene: TRBV28; abundance: medium-sized; j_gene: TRBJ2-7; d_gene: .; CDR3aa: CASSLSLGPGEQYF; CDR3nt: TGTGCCAGCAGTTTGTCGCTAGGGCCGGGCGAGCAGTACTTC
len: 15; v_gene: TRBV28; abundance: .; j_gene: TRBJ2-2; d_gene: .; CDR3aa: CASSLLTTATGELFF; CDR3nt: TGTGCCAGCAGTTTACTAACTACCGCCACCGGGGAGCTGTTTTTT
len: 13; v_gene: TRBV2; abundance: .; j_gene: TRBJ2-2; d_gene: TRBD1; CDR3aa: CASGRQGSGELFF; CDR3nt: TGTGCCAGCGGGAGACAGGGGTCCGGGGAGCTGTTTTTT
len: 13; v_gene: TRBV29-1; abundance: .; j_gene: TRBJ2-5; d_gene: .; CDR3aa: CSVASLGQETQYF; CDR3nt: TGCAGCGTTGCAAGCCTAGGCCAAGAGACCCAGTACTTC
len: 13; v_gene: TRBV6-6; abundance: .; j_gene: TRBJ2-5; d_gene: .; CDR3aa: CASSYDPGWEQYF; CDR3nt: TGTGCCAGCAGTTACGACCCCGGTTGGGAGCAGTACTTC
len: 13; v_gene: TRBV2; abundance: .; j_gene: TRBJ2-2; d_gene: .; CDR3aa: CASSPQLAGELFF; CDR3nt: TGTGCCAGCAGCCCCCAGCTGGCCGGGGAGCTGTTTTTT
len: 14; v_gene: TRBV28; abundance: .; j_gene: TRBJ2-7; d_gene: .; CDR3aa: CASSLPVGLNEQYF; CDR3nt: TGTGCCAGCAGTTTACCGGTGGGCCTTAACGAGCAGTACTTC
len: 11; v_gene: TRBV30; abundance: .; j_gene: TRBJ1-2; d_gene: .; CDR3aa: CAWSVGVGYTF; CDR3nt: TGTGCCTGGAGTGTCGGGGTCGGCTACACCTTC
len: 13; v_gene: TRBV7-9; abundance: .; j_gene: TRBJ2-1; d_gene: .; CDR3aa: CASSLSGGSGQFF; CDR3nt: TGTGCCAGCAGCTTAAGTGGGGGGAGTGGGCAGTTCTTC
len: 12; v_gene: TRBV7-2; abundance: .; j_gene: TRBJ1-1; d_gene: TRBD1; CDR3aa: CASRPGQGEAFF; CDR3nt: TGTGCCAGCAGACCAGGACAGGGAGAAGCTTTCTTT
len: 14; v_gene: TRBV19; abundance: .; j_gene: TRBJ2-7; d_gene: .; CDR3aa: CASSIRDSPYEQYF; CDR3nt: TGTGCCAGTAGTATCCGCGACAGTCCCTACGAGCAGTACTTC
len: 15; v_gene: TRBV5-1; abundance: .; j_gene: TRBJ2-6; d_gene: .; CDR3aa: CASSLEGSGANVLTF; CDR3nt: TGCGCCAGCAGCTTGGAAGGTTCTGGGGCCAACGTCCTGACTTTC
len: 13; v_gene: TRBV19; abundance: .; j_gene: TRBJ2-7; d_gene: .; CDR3aa: CASRDTSSYEQYF; CDR3nt: TGTGCCAGTAGGGATACCAGCTCCTACGAGCAGTACTTC
len: 13; v_gene: TRBV4-2; abundance: .; j_gene: TRBJ2-3; d_gene: .; CDR3aa: CASSQQQGDTQYF; CDR3nt: TGTGCCAGCAGCCAACAACAGGGCGATACGCAGTATTTT
len: 16; v_gene: TRBV11-2; abundance: .; j_gene: TRBJ1-5; d_gene: .; CDR3aa: CASSPLVGYSNQPQHF; CDR3nt: TGTGCCAGCAGCCCCCTCGTCGGATATAGCAATCAGCCCCAGCATTTT
len: 15; v_gene: TRBV27; abundance: .; j_gene: TRBJ2-7; d_gene: TRBD2; CDR3aa: CASKGSLAGVGEQYF; CDR3nt: TGTGCCAGCAAAGGTTCACTAGCGGGAGTGGGCGAGCAGTACTTC
len: 13; v_gene: TRBV6-5; abundance: .; j_gene: TRBJ1-2; d_gene: .; CDR3aa: CASLGGTNYGYTF; CDR3nt: TGTGCCAGCCTCGGAGGGACAAACTATGGCTACACCTTC
len: 15; v_gene: TRBV5-4; abundance: .; j_gene: TRBJ2-1; d_gene: TRBD2; CDR3aa: CASRAGTSGSNEQFF; CDR3nt: TGTGCCAGCAGAGCCGGGACTAGCGGGAGCAATGAGCAGTTCTTC
len: 13; v_gene: TRBV7-6; abundance: once; j_gene: TRBJ2-5; d_gene: .; CDR3aa: CASSPRVQETQYF; CDR3nt: TGTGCCAGCAGTCCCAGGGTCCAGGAGACCCAGTACTTC
len: 16; v_gene: TRBV14; abundance: few; j_gene: TRBJ2-7; d_gene: TRBD2; CDR3aa: CASSQIIAGGAYEQYF; CDR3nt: TGTGCCAGCAGCCAAATTATAGCGGGAGGGGCCTACGAGCAGTACTTC
len: 14; v_gene: TRBV7-2; abundance: .; j_gene: TRBJ2-7; d_gene: TRBD2; CDR3aa: CASSTEGLAGMQYF; CDR3nt: TGTGCCAGCAGCACCGAGGGACTAGCGGGGATGCAGTACTTC
len: 12; v_gene: TRBV29-1; abundance: .; j_gene: TRBJ1-5; d_gene: .; CDR3aa: CSVVGGGQPQHF; CDR3nt: TGCAGCGTTGTTGGGGGGGGGCAGCCCCAGCATTTT
len: 18; v_gene: TRBV27; abundance: few; j_gene: TRBJ1-5; d_gene: .; CDR3aa: CASSLRADTMYSNQPQHF; CDR3nt: TGTGCCAGCAGTTTACGGGCGGACACGATGTATAGCAATCAGCCCCAGCATTTT
len: 14; v_gene: TRBV30; abundance: .; j_gene: TRBJ1-1; d_gene: .; CDR3aa: CAWSVMLLNTEAFF; CDR3nt: TGTGCCTGGAGTGTAATGCTTCTGAACACTGAAGCTTTCTTT
len: 14; v_gene: TRBV7-2; abundance: few; j_gene: TRBJ2-5; d_gene: .; CDR3aa: CASSLIPHEATQYF; CDR3nt: TGTGCCAGCAGCTTAATCCCCCACGAAGCGACCCAGTACTTC
len: 11; v_gene: TRBV30; abundance: .; j_gene: TRBJ1-1; d_gene: .; CDR3aa: CAWSDAVDAFF; CDR3nt: TGTGCCTGGAGTGACGCCGTCGATGCTTTCTTT
len: 18; v_gene: TRBV19; abundance: once; j_gene: TRBJ1-5; d_gene: TRBD1; CDR3aa: CASSIDPPTGEESQPQHF; CDR3nt: TGTGCCAGTAGTATAGATCCTCCGACAGGGGAAGAAAGTCAGCCCCAGCATTTT
len: 14; v_gene: TRBV30; abundance: .; j_gene: TRBJ2-7; d_gene: TRBD1; CDR3aa: CACLEDRSSYEQYF; CDR3nt: TGTGCCTGTTTGGAGGACAGGAGCTCCTACGAGCAGTACTTC
len: 15; v_gene: TRBV5-4; abundance: once; j_gene: TRBJ1-2; d_gene: .; CDR3aa: CASSLPPGEVNGYTF; CDR3nt: TGTGCCAGCAGCTTGCCCCCGGGAGAAGTTAATGGCTACACCTTC